The 13 T cell receptor beta chains reported below all come from one sample, sequenced in a study of blood T cells in healthy people across ages. The use of a sample-barcoded 5' primer and a J-beta primer mix characterized a second PCR of roughly 6 to 11 cycles. From the 5' RACE reads, TCRdb called clonotypes with MiXCR, one entry per CDR3 protein. The data contain about 1.6 million distinct CDR3 sequences, 30% to 40% of them singletons. Sample: blood. The receptor source for this set is a woman in her thirties in good health.

The chain carries TRBV6-1 and TRBJ2-5; 9 bases line up with TRBD1. The J call could be wrong; TRBJ2-7 is a better fit for the DNA end. In germline, CDR1 is MNHNS, CDR2 SASEGT. The CDR3 extends over 15 amino acids. CDR3 sequence: CASRAGTGNAYEQYF. The CDR3 DNA sequence: TGTGCCAGCAGAGCCGGGACAGGGAATGCCTACGAGCAGTACTTC.

This chain joins TRBV2 and TRBJ2-7, with 8 bases aligning to TRBD2. Germline trimming cut 2 bases from V and 4 bases from J; bases unmatched to any gene: 7. There are 15 residues in the CDR3. Per the germline V gene, CDR1 is SNHLY and CDR2 is FYNNEI. The CDR3 loop is CASSERSGVLYEQYF. The CDR3 region has the DNA TGTGCCAGCAGTGAACGTAGCGGGGTCCTGTACGAGCAGTACTTC.

This clonotype was seen more than once but under ten times. CDR3 in amino acids: CASSLAVSGSSYNEQFF. The DNA for the CDR3 is TGTGCCAGCAGCTTAGCAGTAAGCGGTAGCTCCTACAATGAGCAGTTCTTC. J is TRBJ2-1 and V is TRBV13, with a weak D call TRBD2 (5 bases). Trimming took off 1 base at V and 0 bases at J, with 13 bases between the two ends. The CDR3 is made up of 17 amino acids. The germline V gene encodes CDR1 PRHDT and CDR2 FYEKMQ (reference sequence).

In the case of this clonotype: The junction and the germline gene differ at one end; a read error may be behind it. The chain couples TRBV7-9 to TRBJ2-1; D may correspond to TRBD1 or TRBD2 (6 bases each). The germline V gene encodes CDR1 SEHNR and CDR2 FQNEAQ (reference sequence). This CDR3 is 15 amino acids long. The CDR3 DNA follows: TGTGCCAGCAGCCCCGTAGGGGGAGGCTACGATGAGCAGTTCTTC. It yields the protein CASSPVGGGYDEQFF. Filled out from reference TRBV7-9 and TRBJ2-1, the complete variable domain reads DTGVSQNPRHKITKRGQNVTFRCDPISEHNRLYWYRQTLGQGPEFLTYFQNEAQLEKSRLLSDRFSAERPKGSFSTLEIQRTEQGDSAMYLCASSPVGGGYDEQFFGPGTRLTVL.

The chain is built from TRBV5-1 and TRBJ2-2, with 8 bases that match TRBD2. This CDR3 is 20 amino acids long. Germline V gene data show CDR1 as SGHRS and CDR2 as YFSETQ. Unmatched junction bases numbered 22, after V lost 0 bases and J lost 9 bases. Written as DNA, the CDR3 is TGCGCCAGCAGCTTGGATTCGGCGCTCCTAGGCGGGAGGCGCCCCCGGGAGCTGTTTTTT. Residues: CASSLDSALLGGRRPRELFF. The whole variable domain, filled in from reference TRBV5-1 and TRBJ2-2, reads KAGVTQTPRYLIKTRGQQVTLSCSPISGHRSVSWYQQTPGQGLQFLFEYFSETQRNKGNFPGRFSGRQFSNSRSEMNVSTLELGDSALYLCASSLDSALLGGRRPRELFFGEGSRLTVL.

The chain recombines TRBV20-1 with TRBJ2-5; D gene unclear. The CDR3 totals 12 residues. Germline V gene data show CDR1 as DFQATT and CDR2 as SNEGSKA (reference sequence). The ends were cut back, 3 bases at V and 11 bases at J, with 16 bases in the middle. The CDR3 is CSARGREYKQYF. CDR3 bases: TGCAGTGCTAGGGGTCGTGAGTACAAGCAGTACTTC.

The chain combines TRBV3-1 with TRBJ2-1; D possibly corresponds to TRBD1 (5 bases). This CDR3 spans 17 amino acids. V was shortened by 4 bases and J by 4 bases, with 20 bases between the two germline ends. Germline V lookup: CDR1 LGHDT, CDR2 YNNKEL (reference sequence). Written as DNA, the CDR3 is TGTGCCAGCAGCCCGCTTCGCTCAGGGAATACTTACAATGAGCAGTTCTTC. Amino acids: CASSPLRSGNTYNEQFF.

This rearrangement joins TRBV7-9 to TRBJ1-2, with 8 bases identical to TRBD1. V lost 3 bases, J lost 4 bases, and 4 bases stayed unmatched. The length of the CDR3 is 14 residues. CDR1 is SEHNR, CDR2 FQNEAQ, per germline (reference sequence). DNA of the CDR3: TGTGCCAGCAGCTTGGGACAGGCATTCTATGGCTACACCTTC. This sequence encodes CASSLGQAFYGYTF.

This clonotype was observed a handful of times. The chain is built from TRBV27 and TRBJ1-2; possibly TRBD1 for D (5 bases). CDR3 length: 14 amino acids. With 0 bases removed from V and 6 bases from J, the gap between germline ends came to 11 bases. Germline V CDR1 and CDR2: MNHEY, SMNVEV (reference sequence). CDR3 sequence: CASSLSAGLNGYTF. DNA for the CDR3: TGTGCCAGCAGTTTATCAGCAGGGTTGAATGGCTACACCTTC.

The chain has TRBV3-1 and TRBJ2-1; D is perhaps TRBD1 or TRBD2 (6 bases each). The CDR3 contains 11 residues. Trimming took off 7 bases at V and 11 bases at J, with 12 bases between the two ends. Germline CDR1 LGHDT, CDR2 YNNKEL (reference sequence). In DNA, the CDR3 is TGTGCCAGCACCAGGAGGGACAAGCAGTTCTTC. Residues: CASTRRDKQFF.

The V gene is TRBV7-2, the J gene TRBJ1-4; D is unclear. Germline values: CDR1 SGHTA, CDR2 FQGNSA. The CDR3 consists of 14 residues. Trimming stripped 5 bases from V and 8 bases from J, with 15 bases between. The CDR3 reads CASSPRKSGEKLFF. The CDR3 coding sequence is TGTGCCAGCAGCCCCCGGAAGAGCGGGGAAAAACTGTTTTTT.

V and J are TRBV15 and TRBJ2-3; the match to TRBD2 covers 10 bases. The CDR3 loop spans 17 amino acids. V was pared by 3 bases and J by 3 bases, with 9 bases of the junction left unmatched. CDR1 and CDR2 from the germline V gene are LNHNV and YYDKDF (reference sequence). The CDR3 protein is CATSSPQREGRTDTQYF. CDR3 coding DNA: TGTGCCACCAGCAGTCCCCAGCGGGAGGGCCGTACAGATACGCAGTATTTT.

The J gene is TRBJ1-5, the V gene TRBV20-1; 9 bases agree with TRBD1. In germline, CDR1 is DFQATT, CDR2 SNEGSKA (reference sequence). CDR3 length: 18 amino acids. V gave up 2 bases and J gave up 0 bases; unmatched junction bases: 11. In DNA, the CDR3 is TGCAGTGCTAGAATGGGACAGGGTTCCTTATTTAGCAATCAGCCCCAGCATTTT. Its protein product is CSARMGQGSLFSNQPQHF.